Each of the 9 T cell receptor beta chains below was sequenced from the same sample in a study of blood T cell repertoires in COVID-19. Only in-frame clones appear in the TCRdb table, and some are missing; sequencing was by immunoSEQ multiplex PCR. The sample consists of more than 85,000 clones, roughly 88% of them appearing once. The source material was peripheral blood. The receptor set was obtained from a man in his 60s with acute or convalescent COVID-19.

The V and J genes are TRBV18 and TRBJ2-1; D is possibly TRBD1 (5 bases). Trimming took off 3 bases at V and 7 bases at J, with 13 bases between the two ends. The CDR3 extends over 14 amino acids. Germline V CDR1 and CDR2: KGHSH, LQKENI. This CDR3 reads CASSPLGAVNEQFF. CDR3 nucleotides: TGTGCCAGCTCACCTCTAGGGGCGGTTAATGAGCAGTTCTTC.

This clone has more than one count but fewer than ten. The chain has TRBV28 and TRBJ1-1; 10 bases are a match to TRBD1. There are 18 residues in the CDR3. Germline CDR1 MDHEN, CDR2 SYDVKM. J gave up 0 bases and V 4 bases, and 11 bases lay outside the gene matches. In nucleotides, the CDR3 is TGTGCCAGCAGTTCTAGTACCCCGGGACAGGGGTTGAACACTGAAGCTTTCTTT. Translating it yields CASSSSTPGQGLNTEAFF.

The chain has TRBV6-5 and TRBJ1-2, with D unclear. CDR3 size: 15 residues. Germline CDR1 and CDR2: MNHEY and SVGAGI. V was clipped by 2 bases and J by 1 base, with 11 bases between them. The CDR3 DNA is TGTGCCAGCAGTTACAAGACGGCGGGTAACTATGGCTACACCTTC. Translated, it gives CASSYKTAGNYGYTF.

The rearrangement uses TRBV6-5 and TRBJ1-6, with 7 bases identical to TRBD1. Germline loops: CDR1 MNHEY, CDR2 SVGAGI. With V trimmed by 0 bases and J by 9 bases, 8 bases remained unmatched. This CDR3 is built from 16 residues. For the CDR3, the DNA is TGTGCCAGCAGTTACTCGGGGACAGCGGGTTCTTCACCCCTCCACTTT. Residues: CASSYSGTAGSSPLHF.

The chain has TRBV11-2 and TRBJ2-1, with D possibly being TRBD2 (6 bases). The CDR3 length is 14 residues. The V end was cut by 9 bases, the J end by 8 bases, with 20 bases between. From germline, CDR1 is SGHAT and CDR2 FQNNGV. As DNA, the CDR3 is TGTGCCAGTAAAGGGACTTTCAGAGCCTATGAGCAGTTCTTC. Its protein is CASKGTFRAYEQFF. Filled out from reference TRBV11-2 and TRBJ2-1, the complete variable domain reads EAGVAQSPRYKIIEKRQSVAFWCNPISGHATLYWYQQILGQGPKLLIQFQNNGVVDDSQLPKDRFSAERLKGVDSTLKIQPAKLEDSAVYLCASKGTFRAYEQFFGPGTRLTVL.

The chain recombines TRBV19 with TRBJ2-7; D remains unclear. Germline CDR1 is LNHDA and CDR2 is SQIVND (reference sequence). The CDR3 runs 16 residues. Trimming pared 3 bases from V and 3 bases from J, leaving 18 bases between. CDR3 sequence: CASSISQALRIYEQYV. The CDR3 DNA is TGTGCCAGTAGTATCAGTCAGGCCCTGAGAATCTACGAGCAGTACGTC.

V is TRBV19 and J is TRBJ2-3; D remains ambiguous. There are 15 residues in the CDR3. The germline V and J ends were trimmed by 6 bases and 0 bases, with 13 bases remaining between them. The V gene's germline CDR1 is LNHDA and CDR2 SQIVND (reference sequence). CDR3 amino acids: CASSGDGISTDTQYF. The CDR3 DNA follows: TGTGCCAGTAGCGGAGACGGAATAAGCACAGATACGCAGTATTTT.

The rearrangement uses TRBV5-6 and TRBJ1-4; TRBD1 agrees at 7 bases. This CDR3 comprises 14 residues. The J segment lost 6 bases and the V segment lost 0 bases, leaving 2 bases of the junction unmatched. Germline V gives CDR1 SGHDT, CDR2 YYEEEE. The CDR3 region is CASSLEGADEKLFF. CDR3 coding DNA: TGTGCCAGCAGCTTGGAGGGGGCCGATGAAAAACTGTTTTTT.

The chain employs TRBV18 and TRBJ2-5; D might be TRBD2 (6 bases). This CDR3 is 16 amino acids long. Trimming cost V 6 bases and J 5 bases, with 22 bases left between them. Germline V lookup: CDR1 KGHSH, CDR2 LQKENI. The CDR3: CASSTPEWPRGETQYF. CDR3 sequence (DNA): TGTGCCAGCTCCACCCCCGAATGGCCCCGGGGGGAGACCCAGTACTTC. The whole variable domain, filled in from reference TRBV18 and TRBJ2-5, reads NAGVMQNPRHLVRRRGQEARLRCSPMKGHSHVYWYRQLPEEGLKFMVYLQKENIIDESGMPKERFSAEFPKEGPSILRIQQVVRGDSAAYFCASSTPEWPRGETQYFGPGTRLLVL.